This TCR beta chain was found in a study of blood T cell repertoires in COVID-19. With V trimmed by 0 bases and J by 6 bases, 15 bases remained unmatched. This CDR3 spans 19 amino acids. Germline V gene sequence: CDR1 SGDLS, CDR2 YYNGEE. Sequencing was performed with immunoSEQ multiplex PCR; in TCRdb, only in-frame clones are kept and a portion is missing. The sample lists approximately 240,000 clones, 70% to 90% occurring once. V usage is TRBV9 and J usage is TRBJ2-1; 10 bases are shared with TRBD1. The TCR originated in a woman between 40 and 55 years old who had recovered from COVID-19. What was sequenced was peripheral blood. CDR3 DNA: TGTGCCAGCAGCGTAGCTGGGACAGGGGTATATAGAGCCCTCAATGAGCAGTTCTTC. Residues: CASSVAGTGVYRALNEQFF.